This TCR beta chain was sequenced in a study of Ad26.COV2.S vaccination and SARS-CoV-2 variants. Broader study findings: Measurements of TCR breadth and depth may have given underestimates of the total T cell responses. Vaccine and placebo recipients had similar non-spike TCR breadth.

About this clone: What it binds is not known.

Assay used: immunoSEQ multiplex PCR; TCRdb lists only in-frame clones, some missing. Of about 680,000 clones detected, around 90% appear once; the ten largest clones hold around 1.4%. Noted treatment: about 20 received Ad26.COV2.S at low or high dose, single or two shots; 5 received placebo; per-sample allocation not given. Collection of the samples took place on day 63 after the first injection of vaccine or placebo. An adult aged 18-55 years in Boston served as the donor. CDR3 length equals 14 residues. Trimming pared 4 bases from V and 1 base from J, leaving 10 bases between. Germline CDR1 is SEHNR and CDR2 is FQNEAQ (reference sequence).

Source: peripheral blood, taken in a trial of Ad26.COV2.S vaccine versus placebo. This receptor was identified in a person aged 18-65 years who received the Ad26.COV2.S COVID-19 vaccine or a placebo. The gene calls are TRBV7-9 and TRBJ2-5; perhaps TRBD2 as D (5 bases). The CDR3 sequence is CASSSFTSQETQYF. CDR3 nucleotide sequence: TGTGCCAGCAGCTCCTTTACTAGCCAAGAGACCCAGTACTTC.